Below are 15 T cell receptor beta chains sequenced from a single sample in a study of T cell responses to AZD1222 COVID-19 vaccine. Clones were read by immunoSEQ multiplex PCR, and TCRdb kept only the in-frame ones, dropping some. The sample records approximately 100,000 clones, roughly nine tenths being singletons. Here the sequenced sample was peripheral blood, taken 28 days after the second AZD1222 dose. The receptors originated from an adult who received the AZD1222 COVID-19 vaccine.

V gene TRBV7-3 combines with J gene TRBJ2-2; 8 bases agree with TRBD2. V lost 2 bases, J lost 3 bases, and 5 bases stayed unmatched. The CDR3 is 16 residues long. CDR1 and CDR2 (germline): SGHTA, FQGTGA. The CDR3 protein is CASSLSGREDTGELFF. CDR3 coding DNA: TGTGCCAGCAGCTTATCTGGGCGGGAGGACACCGGGGAGCTGTTTTTT.

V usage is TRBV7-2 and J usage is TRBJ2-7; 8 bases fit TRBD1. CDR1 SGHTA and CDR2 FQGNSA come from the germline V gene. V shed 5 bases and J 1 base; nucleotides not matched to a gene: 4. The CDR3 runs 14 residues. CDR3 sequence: CASSLRDRSYEQYF. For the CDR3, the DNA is TGTGCCAGCAGCCTCCGGGACAGGTCCTACGAGCAGTACTTC.

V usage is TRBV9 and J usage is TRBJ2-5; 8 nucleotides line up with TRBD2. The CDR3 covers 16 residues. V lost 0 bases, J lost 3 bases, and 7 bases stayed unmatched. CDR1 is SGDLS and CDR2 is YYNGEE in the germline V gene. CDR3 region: CASSVDDRAGEETQYF. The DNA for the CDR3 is TGTGCCAGCAGCGTAGATGATCGAGCGGGAGAAGAGACCCAGTACTTC.

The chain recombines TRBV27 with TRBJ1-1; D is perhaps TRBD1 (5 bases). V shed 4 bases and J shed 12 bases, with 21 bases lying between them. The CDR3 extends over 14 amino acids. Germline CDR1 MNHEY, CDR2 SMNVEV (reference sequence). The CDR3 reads CASSYAGTGRATFF. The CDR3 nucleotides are TGTGCCAGCAGTTACGCCGGGACGGGCAGGGCAACTTTCTTT.

CDR3 nucleotides: TGTGCCAGCAGTAGACGGAATGAAGCTTTCTTT. Translation: CASSRRNEAFF. J is TRBJ1-1 and V is TRBV6-5; no clear D. The CDR3 length is 11 residues. Germline CDR1 MNHEY, CDR2 SVGAGI. The V and J ends lost 5 bases and 7 bases respectively, with 8 bases between them.

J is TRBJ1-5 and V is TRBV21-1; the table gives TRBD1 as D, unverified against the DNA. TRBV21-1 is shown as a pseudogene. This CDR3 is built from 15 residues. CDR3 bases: TGTGCCAGCAGCATCGGGACATTGAGCAATCAGCCCCAGCATTTT. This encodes CASSIGTLSNQPQHF.

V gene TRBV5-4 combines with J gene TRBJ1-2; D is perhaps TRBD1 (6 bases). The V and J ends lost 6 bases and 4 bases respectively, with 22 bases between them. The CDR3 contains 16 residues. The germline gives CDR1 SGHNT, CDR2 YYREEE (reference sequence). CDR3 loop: CASNPAENRDIYGYTF. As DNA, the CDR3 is TGTGCCAGCAACCCTGCGGAGAACAGGGACATCTATGGCTACACCTTC. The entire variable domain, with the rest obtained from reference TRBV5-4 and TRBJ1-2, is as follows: ETGVTQSPTHLIKTRGQQVTLRCSSQSGHNTVSWYQQALGQGPQFIFQYYREEENGRGNFPPRFSGLQFPNYSSELNVNALELDDSALYLCASNPAENRDIYGYTFGSGTRLTVV.

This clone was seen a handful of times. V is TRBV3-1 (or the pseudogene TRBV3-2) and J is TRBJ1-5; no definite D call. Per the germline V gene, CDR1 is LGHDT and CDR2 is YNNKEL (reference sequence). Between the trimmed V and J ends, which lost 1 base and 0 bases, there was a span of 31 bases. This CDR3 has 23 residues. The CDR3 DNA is TGTGCCAGCAGCCAAGGGTTGATTCAGAGGCCGGATAGGGATCCATATAGCAATCAGCCCCAGCATTTT. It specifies CASSQGLIQRPDRDPYSNQPQHF.

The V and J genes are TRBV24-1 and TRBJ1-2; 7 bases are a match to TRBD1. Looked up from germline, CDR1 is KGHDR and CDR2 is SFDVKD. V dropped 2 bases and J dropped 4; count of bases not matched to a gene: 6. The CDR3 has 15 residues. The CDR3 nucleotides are TGTGCCACCAGTGATTCCCGGGACAGACTCTATGGCTACACCTTC. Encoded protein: CATSDSRDRLYGYTF.

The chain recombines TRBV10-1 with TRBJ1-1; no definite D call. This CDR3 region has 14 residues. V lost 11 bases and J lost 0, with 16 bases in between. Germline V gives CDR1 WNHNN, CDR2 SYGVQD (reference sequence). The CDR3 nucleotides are TGCGCCTTGGCCAATAGGCATATGAACACTGAAGCTTTCTTT. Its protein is CALANRHMNTEAFF.

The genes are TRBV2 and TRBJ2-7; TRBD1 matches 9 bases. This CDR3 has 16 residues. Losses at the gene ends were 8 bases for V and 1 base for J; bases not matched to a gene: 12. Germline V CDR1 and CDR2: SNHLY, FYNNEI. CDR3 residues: CASRLTGTGFSYEQYF. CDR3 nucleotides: TGTGCCAGCCGGCTAACAGGGACAGGGTTTTCCTACGAGCAGTACTTC.

CDR3 nucleotide sequence: TGTGCCTGGAGTCCGCGGACAGACACTGAAGCTTTCTTT. Amino acid sequence: CAWSPRTDTEAFF. The V gene is TRBV30, the J gene TRBJ1-1, with D maybe TRBD1 (6 bases). V was shortened by 2 bases and J by 3 bases, with 10 bases between the two germline ends. Looked up from germline, CDR1 is GTSNPN and CDR2 is SVGIG (reference sequence). This CDR3 has 13 amino acids.

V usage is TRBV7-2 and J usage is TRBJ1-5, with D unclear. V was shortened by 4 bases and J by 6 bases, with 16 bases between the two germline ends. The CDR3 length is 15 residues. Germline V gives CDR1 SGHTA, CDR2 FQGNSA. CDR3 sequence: CASSWLKGSGQPQHF. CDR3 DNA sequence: TGTGCCAGCAGCTGGCTTAAGGGATCGGGTCAGCCCCAGCATTTT.

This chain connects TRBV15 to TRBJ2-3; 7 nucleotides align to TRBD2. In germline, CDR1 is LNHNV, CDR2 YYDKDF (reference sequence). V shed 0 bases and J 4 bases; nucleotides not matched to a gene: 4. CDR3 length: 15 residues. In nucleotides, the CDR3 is TGTGCCACCAGCAGAGATAGGGAGGGCGCAGATACGCAGTATTTT. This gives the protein CATSRDREGADTQYF.

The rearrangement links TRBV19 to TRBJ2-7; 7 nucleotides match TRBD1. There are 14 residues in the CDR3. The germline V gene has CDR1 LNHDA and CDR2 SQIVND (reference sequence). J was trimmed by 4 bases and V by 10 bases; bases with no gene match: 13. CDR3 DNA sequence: TGTGCCAATCCCAGGGGGTTCTCCAGGTACGAGCAGTACTTC. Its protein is CANPRGFSRYEQYF.